The T cell receptor (beta chain) described here comes from a study of T cells in Graves' hyperthyroidism and ophthalmopathy. In the study overall: Peripheral blood was drawn at first diagnosis, prior to all treatment.

Overall study results and limits: Most thyroid clonotypes with frequency above 0.001 were detected in blood.

This clonotype was observed many times. What it recognizes is unknown. Ophthalmopathy patients had Clinical Activity Score at least 3, NOSPECS grade at least 4, duration under 3 months. Amplification of TCR beta CDR3 regions was performed using RNA transcripts as template. TCR CDR3 regions were first amplified by RT-PCR with HTBI primers. TCRdb passed the multiplex PCR reads through MiXCR, listing each CDR3 protein once. The table shows 450,000 to 650,000 distinct CDR3 sequences, with over 12% occurring only once. This sequence originates from a woman under 30 with Graves' ophthalmopathy. Material for sequencing was blood.

The CDR3 DNA is TGTGCCAGCAGCCCTAGCGGGGACTCAAGCTCCTACAATGAGCAGTTCTTC. It specifies CASSPSGDSSSYNEQFF. The chain joins TRBV7-3 to TRBJ2-1; 9 bases match TRBD2. The CDR3 runs 17 residues. With 5 bases clipped from V and 0 bases from J, the junction kept 8 bases outside the gene matches. Germline V gene sequence: CDR1 SGHTA, CDR2 FQGTGA.